One sample yielded the 28 T cell receptor beta chains listed below, sequenced in a study of T cells expressing NK-cell markers. One entry per CDR3 protein, without DNA, is what TCRdb gives after re-calling the 5' RACE reads. This repertoire includes 120,000 to 150,000 distinct CDR3 sequences. The sequenced material came from blood T cells: a sorted CD56 or NKG2C T cell subset, CD4+ or CD8+ T cells, or bulk PBMC T cells (not recorded which). These TCRs come from a man aged 18 to 35 in good health.

The CDR3 is CASLGTDYMNTEAFF. The chain has TRBV7-9 and TRBJ1-1; TCRdb names TRBD1, which stays unverified in the absence of DNA. CDR1 SEHNR and CDR2 FQNEAQ come from the germline V gene (reference sequence). The CDR3 extends over 15 amino acids.

The V call is TRBV28, the J call TRBJ1-1. From germline, CDR1 is MDHEN and CDR2 SYDVKM. This CDR3 has 16 residues. The CDR3 loop reads CASSLYQGGGNTEAFF.

The CDR3 here is CASSYSENYGYTF. J is TRBJ1-2 and V is TRBV6-2 or TRBV6-3. Germline loops: CDR1 MNHEY, CDR2 SVGEGT. This CDR3 is built from 13 residues.

This rearrangement joins TRBV6-5 to TRBJ1-4. This CDR3 has 14 residues. Germline V gene data show CDR1 as MNHEY and CDR2 as SVGAGI. The CDR3 region is CASSNWQTREKLFF.

The chain couples TRBV14 to TRBJ2-5; the TCRdb call, TRBD2, lacks DNA for checking. There are 19 residues in the CDR3. The germline V gene has CDR1 SGHDN and CDR2 FVKESK. This CDR3 is CASSQDLLAGGPGFETQYF.

The chain links TRBV5-6 to TRBJ1-2. Germline CDR1 SGHDT, CDR2 YYEEEE. The CDR3 has 15 amino acids. The chain's CDR3 is CASSLDRSLWYGYTF.

V and J are TRBV7-9 and TRBJ2-1; TCRdb's assignment of TRBD1 cannot be checked, as there is no DNA. The length of the CDR3 is 16 residues. The germline CDR1 and CDR2 sequences are SEHNR and FQNEAQ (reference sequence). The chain's CDR3 is CASSDTDRRVGNEQFF.

The rearrangement links TRBV6-2 or TRBV6-3 to TRBJ2-7; there is no DNA to check the TCRdb D call of TRBD2. The CDR3 has 13 residues. Germline values: CDR1 MNHEY, CDR2 SVGEGT. CDR3: CASSLTGGGEQYF.

Here the CDR3 reads CASSPGTGYEQYF. The chain carries TRBV7-7 and TRBJ2-7; TCRdb calls TRBD1, which cannot be checked without DNA. The CDR3 length is 13 residues. Germline values: CDR1 SSHAT, CDR2 FNYEAQ (reference sequence). Filled out from reference TRBV7-7 and TRBJ2-7, the complete variable domain reads GAGVSQSPRYKVTKRGQDVTLRCDPISSHATLYWYQQALGQGPEFLTYFNYEAQPDKSGLPSDRFSAERPEGSISTLTIQRTEQRDSAMYRCASSPGTGYEQYFGPGTRLTVT.

This chain connects TRBV29-1 to TRBJ2-7. CDR3 size: 14 residues. The germline V gene encodes CDR1 SQVTM and CDR2 ANQGSEA. The CDR3 loop reads CSAWTGVGSYEQYF.

The chain is built from TRBV19 and TRBJ2-1; TCRdb gives TRBD2 as the D gene, but with no DNA this cannot be confirmed. CDR3 length: 15 residues. Looked up from germline, CDR1 is LNHDA and CDR2 is SQIVND (reference sequence). This CDR3 is CASSIVTSGLNEQFF.

V is TRBV12-3 or TRBV12-4 and J is TRBJ1-4; TCRdb indicates TRBD1, and absent DNA this call remains unverified. CDR3 length: 13 residues. CDR3 amino acids: CASSPTGDEKLFF.

The CDR3 sequence is CASSQDLGDSTDTQYF. The chain employs TRBV4-2 and TRBJ2-3; TCRdb outputs TRBD1, but without DNA this stays unchecked. Germline V gene data show CDR1 as LGHNA and CDR2 as YNFKEQ. CDR3 length equals 16 residues.

The V gene is TRBV7-2, the J gene TRBJ2-3; TCRdb designates TRBD2, a call that cannot be tested without DNA. Germline CDR1 is SGHTA and CDR2 is FQGNSA. The CDR3 is made up of 17 amino acids. This CDR3 reads CASSFPRLELSTDTQYF.

The rearrangement links TRBV6-1 to TRBJ1-2. Germline V CDR1 and CDR2: MNHNS, SASEGT. CDR3 length: 14 amino acids. This CDR3 is CASSEDGLNYGYTF.

The chain carries TRBV5-6 and TRBJ2-2. CDR3 length: 12 residues. Germline V gives CDR1 SGHDT, CDR2 YYEEEE. This CDR3 reads CASSWSSGELFF.

The V and J genes are TRBV4-1 and TRBJ1-1; there is no DNA to check the TCRdb D call of TRBD1. The V gene's germline CDR1 is MGHRA and CDR2 YSYEKL. The CDR3 loop spans 11 amino acids. The CDR3 protein is CASKSGTGAFF.

The chain combines TRBV29-1 with TRBJ2-3; TCRdb lists TRBD1, though no DNA is available to test this call. The CDR3 consists of 14 residues. Germline V gene sequence: CDR1 SQVTM, CDR2 ANQGSEA. The CDR3: CSVEDQGFGDTQYF.

The rearrangement joins TRBV7-6 to TRBJ2-7; the TCRdb D gene call, TRBD2, has no DNA to confirm it. There are 16 residues in the CDR3. Germline loops: CDR1 SGHVS, CDR2 FNYEAQ. CDR3 protein: CASSSVPGLAGGEQYF. Together with reference TRBV7-6 and TRBJ2-7, the CDR3 gives the full variable domain: GAGVSQSPRYKVTKRGQDVALRCDPISGHVSLYWYRQALGQGPEFLTYFNYEAQQDKSGLPNDRFSAERPEGSISTLTIQRTEQRDSAMYRCASSSVPGLAGGEQYFGPGTRLTVT.

The CDR3 is CASSYLSFTGQPQHF. The rearrangement links TRBV6-5 to TRBJ1-5; the D call of TRBD1 rests on TCRdb alone, since no DNA is present to check it. In germline, CDR1 is MNHEY, CDR2 SVGAGI. The length of the CDR3 is 15 residues.

The chain carries TRBV5-4 and TRBJ2-5. Germline values: CDR1 SGHNT, CDR2 YYREEE (reference sequence). The CDR3 spans 15 residues. The CDR3 spells CASSLGYTEHETQYF.

J is TRBJ2-3 and V is TRBV7-2; there is no DNA to check the TCRdb D call of TRBD1. Germline CDR1 reads SGHTA; CDR2 reads FQGNSA. CDR3 length: 15 amino acids. CDR3: CASSFPGGEADTQYF.

The chain is built from TRBV6-5 and TRBJ1-1; the D call from TCRdb, TRBD1, cannot be confirmed without DNA. This CDR3 is 11 amino acids long. CDR1 MNHEY and CDR2 SVGAGI come from the germline V gene. The CDR3 loop is CASTRDTEAFF.

The J gene is TRBJ2-5, the V gene TRBV9; TCRdb designates TRBD2, a call that cannot be tested without DNA. CDR1 and CDR2 (germline): SGDLS, YYNGEE. The CDR3 runs to 15 residues. The CDR3 loop reads CASSGLPQSQETQYF. Filled out from reference TRBV9 and TRBJ2-5, the complete variable domain reads DSGVTQTPKHLITATGQRVTLRCSPRSGDLSVYWYQQSLDQGLQFLIQYYNGEERAKGNILERFSAQQFPDLHSELNLSSLELGDSALYFCASSGLPQSQETQYFGPGTRLLVL.

The chain joins TRBV12-3 or TRBV12-4 to TRBJ1-1; TCRdb designates TRBD1, a call that cannot be tested without DNA. The CDR3 sequence is 15 residues long. CDR3 sequence reads: CASSFEVLTQDKAFF.

The chain has TRBV19 and TRBJ1-5; the D call of TRBD1 rests on TCRdb alone, since no DNA is present to check it. The CDR3 length is 15 residues. Germline CDR1 and CDR2: LNHDA and SQIVND (reference sequence). CDR3 residues: CASGPGPVSNQPQHF.

This CDR3 is CASRPGYTGELFF. V gene TRBV28 combines with J gene TRBJ2-2; the D call of TRBD1 rests on TCRdb alone, since no DNA is present to check it. This CDR3 region has 13 residues. Germline CDR1 and CDR2: MDHEN and SYDVKM.

This chain uses TRBV6-5 with TRBJ1-1. CDR1 is MNHEY and CDR2 is SVGAGI in the germline V gene. CDR3 length: 14 amino acids. The CDR3 loop reads CASSSITGGPEAFF.